Listed here are 22 T cell receptor beta chains from one sample, sequenced in a study of T cells in localized non-small cell lung cancer. Generated by immunoSEQ multiplex PCR, the TCRdb table keeps only in-frame clones and is missing some. This sample yields tens of thousands of clones, of which 88% are seen a single time; around a fifth belongs to the top ten. This specimen consisted of peripheral blood, obtained before any cancer treatment. These TCRs come from a woman aged 35-75 years with stage I squamous cell lung carcinoma.

This clone was seen more than once but under ten times. This chain uses TRBV5-1 with TRBJ1-2, with a tentative D call TRBD1 (5 bases). Trimming shortened V by 5 bases and J by 7 bases, and 18 bases separated the two germline ends. This CDR3 has 14 amino acids. From germline, CDR1 is SGHRS and CDR2 YFSETQ. Here the CDR3 reads CASRDARGMGGYTF. In DNA form, the CDR3 reads TGCGCCAGCAGAGACGCACGGGGGATGGGTGGCTACACCTTC.

V and J are TRBV19 and TRBJ1-1; D is unresolved. Germline V gene lookup returns CDR1 LNHDA and CDR2 SQIVND (reference sequence). The ends were cut back, 3 bases at V and 0 bases at J, with 11 bases in the middle. The CDR3 is 15 residues long. The CDR3 spells CASSISRRLNTEAFF. As DNA, the CDR3 is TGTGCCAGTAGTATTTCACGGCGCCTGAACACTGAAGCTTTCTTT.

This clone was recorded once. Different DNA sequences within this sample yield the same CDR3. The chain has TRBV5-1 and TRBJ1-5; D possibly corresponds to TRBD1 (5 bases). The V end lost 0 bases, the J end lost 5 bases, and 6 bases lay between the germline ends. The CDR3 has 13 residues. Germline loops: CDR1 SGHRS, CDR2 YFSETQ. This CDR3 reads CASSLAGDQPQHF. The CDR3 DNA follows: TGCGCCAGCAGCTTGGCGGGGGATCAGCCCCAGCATTTT.

This clone appeared a single time. The chain uses TRBV7-9 and TRBJ1-1; D gene ambiguous. From germline, CDR1 is SEHNR and CDR2 FQNEAQ (reference sequence). V gave up 1 base and J gave up 7 bases, with 10 bases separating them. CDR3 length equals 13 residues. The CDR3 protein is CASSLEYLDEAFF. CDR3 bases: TGTGCCAGCAGCTTAGAATATTTGGATGAAGCTTTCTTT. Full variable domain (outside the CDR3, taken from reference TRBV7-9 and TRBJ1-1): DTGVSQNPRHKITKRGQNVTFRCDPISEHNRLYWYRQTLGQGPEFLTYFQNEAQLEKSRLLSDRFSAERPKGSFSTLEIQRTEQGDSAMYLCASSLEYLDEAFFGQGTRLTVV.

The J gene is TRBJ1-1, the V gene TRBV5-8; 8 bases map to TRBD1. Trimming at V came to 0 bases and at J to 3 bases, leaving 7 bases not matched to a gene. This CDR3 region has 16 residues. Germline-derived CDR1 and CDR2 are SGHTS and YDEGEE. The CDR3 bases are TGTGCCAGCAGCTTGGCCGGACAGGGTTGGTACACTGAAGCTTTCTTT. This translates into CASSLAGQGWYTEAFF. Variable domain in full (rest from reference TRBV5-8 and TRBJ1-1): EAGVTQSPTHLIKTRGQQATLRCSPISGHTSVYWYQQALGLGLQFLLWYDEGEERNRGNFPPRFSGRQFPNYSSELNVNALELEDSALYLCASSLAGQGWYTEAFFGQGTRLTVV.

The chain has TRBV6-1 and TRBJ2-7; D is unresolved. CDR3 length: 11 amino acids. Germline V gives CDR1 MNHNS, CDR2 SASEGT. Trimming pared 4 bases from V and 5 bases from J, leaving 6 bases between. This CDR3 is CASSVIDEQYF. The DNA of the CDR3 is TGTGCCAGCAGTGTAATCGACGAGCAGTACTTC.

J is TRBJ1-5 and V is TRBV6-1, with D uncertain. Germline V gene data show CDR1 as MNHNS and CDR2 as SASEGT. Trimming left V 3 bases short and J 7 bases short, with 10 bases between. CDR3 length: 13 residues. CDR3 DNA sequence: TGTGCCAGCAGTGAGTCCTTCGAACAGCCCCAGCATTTT. Translated: CASSESFEQPQHF.

The chain couples TRBV5-1 to TRBJ2-7; 7 nucleotides align to TRBD1. Losses at the gene ends were 4 bases for V and 4 bases for J; bases not matched to a gene: 14. The CDR3 runs 16 residues. CDR1 and CDR2 from the germline V gene are SGHRS and YFSETQ. CDR3 nucleotides: TGCGCCAGCAGCCCTGACCTACAGGGGTTTACTTACGAGCAGTACTTC. This translates into CASSPDLQGFTYEQYF.

This rearrangement joins TRBV9 to TRBJ2-4, with D possibly matching TRBD1 (6 bases). The CDR3 spans 16 residues. Germline V gives CDR1 SGDLS, CDR2 YYNGEE. V lost 3 bases to trimming and J lost 8 bases, with 21 bases between them. The CDR3 DNA reads as TGTGCCAGCAGCGGGTCTCAGGGGCGCCCAGAAGACATTCAGTACTTC. Translation: CASSGSQGRPEDIQYF.

The genes are TRBV19 and TRBJ2-7; 11 bases agree with TRBD1. CDR1 and CDR2 (germline): LNHDA, SQIVND (reference sequence). V lost 2 bases, J lost 0 bases, and 6 bases stayed unmatched. CDR3 length equals 17 residues. CDR3 DNA sequence: TGTGCCAGTAGTATACACGCCGGGACAGGGGGCTCCTACGAGCAGTACTTC. This codes for CASSIHAGTGGSYEQYF.

This sequence joins TRBV6-6 and TRBJ2-3; 8 bases map to TRBD1. Germline values: CDR1 MNHNY, CDR2 SVGAGI (reference sequence). CDR3 length equals 13 residues. V trimming: 5 bases; J trimming: 10 bases; junction bases outside the gene matches: 8. The CDR3 is CASSLTGERSQYF. Here the CDR3 DNA reads TGTGCCAGCAGTCTGACAGGGGAACGTTCGCAGTATTTT.

This clone showed up just once. The V and J genes are TRBV27 and TRBJ2-6; D ambiguous. The CDR3 sequence is 15 residues long. In germline, CDR1 is MNHEY, CDR2 SMNVEV (reference sequence). V shed 2 bases and J shed 0 bases, with 5 bases lying between them. For the CDR3, the DNA is TGTGCCAGCAGTTTAGCGGTCTCTGGGGCCAACGTCCTGACTTTC. Encoded protein: CASSLAVSGANVLTF.

This chain joins TRBV19 and TRBJ2-4, with a weak D call TRBD2 (6 bases). The CDR3 has 10 residues. The V gene's germline CDR1 is LNHDA and CDR2 SQIVND (reference sequence). The V end lost 7 bases, the J end lost 12 bases, and 10 bases lay between the germline ends. This CDR3 reads CASTQGGQYF. The CDR3 DNA follows: TGTGCCAGTACTCAGGGAGGTCAGTACTTC.

This chain links TRBV15 with TRBJ1-2; D unclear. The germline V gene has CDR1 LNHNV and CDR2 YYDKDF (reference sequence). The germline V and J ends were trimmed by 1 base and 0 bases, with 6 bases remaining between them. The length of the CDR3 is 14 residues. The CDR3 spells CATSRGRANYGYTF. CDR3 nucleotides: TGTGCCACCAGCAGAGGAAGGGCTAACTATGGCTACACCTTC.

V gene TRBV6-6 combines with J gene TRBJ1-5; TRBD1 matches at 9 bases. This CDR3 is built from 13 residues. Unmatched junction bases numbered 1, after V lost 5 bases and J lost 5 bases. From germline, CDR1 is MNHNY and CDR2 SVGAGI (reference sequence). CDR3 sequence reads: CASSDRGYQPQHF. DNA for the CDR3: TGTGCCAGCAGTGACAGGGGGTATCAGCCCCAGCATTTT.

This clone was seen once. This chain joins TRBV6-1 and TRBJ2-5; 7 bases are shared with TRBD1. The CDR3 totals 14 residues. J was trimmed by 1 base and V by 4 bases; bases with no gene match: 3. The V gene's germline CDR1 is MNHNS and CDR2 SASEGT. This CDR3 reads CASSVTGVQETQYF. The CDR3 nucleotides are TGTGCCAGCAGTGTAACAGGGGTCCAAGAGACCCAGTACTTC.

CDR3 DNA sequence: TGCAGCGTTGAAAGGGTACCCCAGGACCAGCCCCAGCATTTT. As protein: CSVERVPQDQPQHF. J is TRBJ1-5 and V is TRBV29-1, with no clear D. The CDR3 totals 14 residues. V was pared by 2 bases and J by 7 bases, with 15 bases between. Germline CDR1 is SQVTM and CDR2 is ANQGSEA.

The chain has TRBV7-9 and TRBJ2-3; a weak D match, TRBD1 (5 bases). V was trimmed by 1 base and J by 4 bases, leaving 12 bases between them. The germline gives CDR1 SEHNR, CDR2 FQNEAQ (reference sequence). The CDR3 consists of 15 residues. The CDR3 protein is CASSLGPGRADTQYF. CDR3 DNA: TGTGCCAGCAGCTTAGGACCGGGCAGGGCAGATACGCAGTATTTT.

Written as DNA, the CDR3 is TGTGCCAGCAGCGCCGACGGGGGGGCAACTAATGAAAAACTGTTTTTT. Its protein product is CASSADGGATNEKLFF. J is TRBJ1-4 and V is TRBV9; weak D call: TRBD1 (5 bases). Trimming left V 3 bases short and J 0 bases short, with 12 bases between. Germline lookup yields CDR1 SGDLS and CDR2 YYNGEE. This CDR3 has 16 residues.

This chain connects TRBV15 to TRBJ2-7; 9 bases match TRBD1. The CDR3 runs 18 residues. The junction had 9 bases not matched to a gene; V was cut back by 0 bases and J by 0 bases. Germline V CDR1 and CDR2: LNHNV, YYDKDF (reference sequence). This CDR3 reads CATSRDRQGDMFSYEQYF. DNA of the CDR3: TGTGCCACCAGCAGAGATCGACAGGGGGACATGTTCTCCTACGAGCAGTACTTC.

V gene TRBV2 combines with J gene TRBJ2-3, with 7 nucleotides matching TRBD2. Germline values: CDR1 SNHLY, CDR2 FYNNEI. The trim removed 8 bases at V and 2 bases at J, leaving 7 bases unmatched. The CDR3 loop spans 14 amino acids. The CDR3 here is CASAGSGSTDTQYF. The DNA of the CDR3 is TGTGCCAGCGCGGGTAGCGGGTCCACAGATACGCAGTATTTT.

This clone was observed once. The V and J genes are TRBV5-1 and TRBJ1-1, with TRBD1 matching over 7 bases. CDR1 is SGHRS and CDR2 is YFSETQ in the germline V gene. The CDR3 is 15 residues long. J gave up 1 base and V 1 base, and 4 bases lay outside the gene matches. The CDR3 loop is CASSLNWDRNTEAFF. In DNA form, the CDR3 reads TGCGCCAGCAGCTTGAATTGGGACAGGAACACTGAAGCTTTCTTT. The full variable domain, with the rest looked up from reference TRBV5-1 and TRBJ1-1, is KAGVTQTPRYLIKTRGQQVTLSCSPISGHRSVSWYQQTPGQGLQFLFEYFSETQRNKGNFPGRFSGRQFSNSRSEMNVSTLELGDSALYLCASSLNWDRNTEAFFGQGTRLTVV.